Each of the 15 T cell receptor beta chains below was sequenced from the same sample in a study of blood T cell repertoires in COVID-19. Some clones are missing from TCRdb's copy, which holds only in-frame ones; the method was immunoSEQ multiplex PCR. The table has approximately 230,000 clones, around 89% seen once. The sample was PBMCs or T cells enriched from blood (not recorded which). These receptors all come from a woman aged 30 to 39 who had recovered from COVID-19.

The rearrangement links TRBV6-5 to TRBJ1-1, with D possibly matching TRBD1 (5 bases). V shed 5 bases and J shed 6 bases, with 16 bases lying between them. The CDR3 covers 14 residues. Germline lookup yields CDR1 MNHEY and CDR2 SVGAGI. DNA for the CDR3: TGTGCCAGCAGTCCCCCGGGGGGAGTCGCTGAAGCTTTCTTT. Translating it yields CASSPPGGVAEAFF.

The chain uses TRBV19 and TRBJ1-1, with TRBD1 identical over 7 bases. Germline V lookup: CDR1 LNHDA, CDR2 SQIVND (reference sequence). V dropped 5 bases and J dropped 4; count of bases not matched to a gene: 4. The CDR3 length is 13 residues. CDR3 in amino acids: CASSVDRVTEAFF. As DNA, the CDR3 is TGTGCCAGTAGTGTCGACAGGGTCACTGAAGCTTTCTTT. The full variable domain, completed using reference TRBV19 and TRBJ1-1, is DGGITQSPKYLFRKEGQNVTLSCEQNLNHDAMYWYRQDPGQGLRLIYYSQIVNDFQKGDIAEGYSVSREKKESFPLTVTSAQKNPTAFYLCASSVDRVTEAFFGQGTRLTVV.

This chain joins TRBV5-1 and TRBJ1-1; D not certain. This CDR3 contains 15 residues. Germline loops: CDR1 SGHRS, CDR2 YFSETQ. The ends were cut back, 7 bases at V and 1 base at J, with 17 bases in the middle. The CDR3 region has the DNA TGCGCCAGCTTTGACTCAGCATTTACGAACACTGAAGCTTTCTTT. Translation: CASFDSAFTNTEAFF.

This rearrangement joins TRBV27 to TRBJ1-1; no firm D call. The V gene lost 1 base and the J gene lost 5 bases, with 11 bases spanning the gap. The CDR3 is 14 amino acids. The germline gives CDR1 MNHEY, CDR2 SMNVEV (reference sequence). CDR3 amino acids: CASSLYSGGTEAFF. The CDR3, as DNA: TGTGCCAGCAGTTTATACTCGGGAGGGACTGAAGCTTTCTTT.

The J gene is TRBJ1-2, the V gene TRBV10-3; 9 bases fit TRBD1. CDR3 length: 16 residues. CDR1 and CDR2 (germline): ENHRY, SYGVKD. V dropped 4 bases and J dropped 2; count of bases not matched to a gene: 8. DNA for the CDR3: TGTGCCATCAGTGGACCCCGGGACAGGGAAAACTATGGCTACACCTTC. This sequence encodes CAISGPRDRENYGYTF.

The chain couples TRBV7-8 to TRBJ2-2, with D possibly matching TRBD2 (7 bases). This CDR3 is built from 16 residues. Germline-derived CDR1 and CDR2 are SGHVS and FQNEAQ. Trimming took off 4 bases at V and 6 bases at J, with 18 bases between the two ends. The CDR3 loop reads CASSSRGGGIAGELFF. DNA of the CDR3: TGTGCCAGCAGCTCCCGAGGGGGGGGAATAGCCGGGGAGCTGTTTTTT.

The V gene is TRBV4-3, the J gene TRBJ1-4, with TRBD1 identical over 11 bases. The germline gives CDR1 LGHNA, CDR2 YSLEER. This CDR3 region has 15 residues. J was trimmed by 10 bases and V by 0 bases; bases with no gene match: 4. For the CDR3, the DNA is TGCGCCAGCAGCCAAGAAGCCGGGACAGGGGGAAAACTGTTTTTT. Translating gives CASSQEAGTGGKLFF.

This rearrangement joins TRBV4-2 to TRBJ1-4; TRBD1 agrees at 10 bases. The junction had 4 bases not matched to a gene; V was cut back by 1 base and J by 8 bases. The germline CDR1 and CDR2 sequences are LGHNA and YNFKEQ. This CDR3 is built from 15 residues. The CDR3 region is CASSQGTGGEEKLFF. The CDR3 DNA reads as TGTGCCAGCAGCCAAGGGACAGGGGGAGAAGAAAAACTGTTTTTT.

The rearrangement uses TRBV11-3 and TRBJ1-3; D is ambiguous. Germline CDR1 is SGHNT and CDR2 is YENEEA. The CDR3 consists of 13 residues. Trimming took off 10 bases at V and 4 bases at J, with 14 bases between the two ends. CDR3 residues: CATPSDRGNTIYF. The CDR3 region has the DNA TGTGCCACCCCCTCTGATCGGGGAAACACCATATATTTT.

The CDR3 is CASRPAGGSYNEQFF. CDR3 DNA sequence: TGTGCCAGCAGACCAGCGGGAGGATCCTACAATGAGCAGTTCTTC. The J gene is TRBJ2-1, the V gene TRBV5-4; 9 bases agree with TRBD2. Germline CDR1 and CDR2: SGHNT and YYREEE (reference sequence). Trimming removed 5 bases from V and 1 base from J; junction bases left unmatched: 4. The CDR3 spans 15 residues.

The CDR3 protein is CASSPSTDTQYF. CDR3 DNA: TGTGCCAGCAGCCCCTCGACAGATACGCAGTATTTT. The chain combines TRBV9 with TRBJ2-3; D not resolved. Germline assignment: CDR1 SGDLS and CDR2 YYNGEE. The V end was cut by 4 bases, the J end by 3 bases, with 6 bases between. The CDR3 covers 12 residues.

The chain joins TRBV7-2 to TRBJ1-2, with 9 positions matching TRBD1. The CDR3 contains 13 residues. In germline, CDR1 is SGHTA, CDR2 FQGNSA. V trimming: 5 bases; J trimming: 7 bases; junction bases outside the gene matches: 5. The CDR3 region is CASSGGTGTGYTF. In DNA, the CDR3 is TGTGCCAGCAGCGGAGGGACAGGGACTGGCTACACCTTC.

The rearrangement joins TRBV19 to TRBJ2-2; 9 nucleotides line up with TRBD2. CDR3 length equals 17 residues. Germline CDR1 reads LNHDA; CDR2 reads SQIVND (reference sequence). The ends lost 6 bases at V and 7 bases at J; junction bases unmatched: 15. The CDR3 reads CASRSPPWTSDDGELFF. The CDR3, as DNA: TGTGCCAGTAGATCTCCGCCATGGACTAGCGACGACGGGGAGCTGTTTTTT.

This clone appeared once. The chain couples TRBV4-2 to TRBJ1-2; D not resolved. The ends were cut back, 2 bases at V and 7 bases at J, with 11 bases in the middle. The CDR3 spans 13 residues. CDR1 LGHNA and CDR2 YNFKEQ come from the germline V gene. CDR3 in DNA: TGTGCCAGCAGCCAACAGGAACTGGGTGGCTACACCTTC. It yields the protein CASSQQELGGYTF.

This rearrangement joins TRBV10-2 to TRBJ2-5; TRBD2 matches 7 bases. The germline CDR1 and CDR2 sequences are WSHSY and SAAADI. Germline trimming cut 5 bases from V and 3 bases from J; bases unmatched to any gene: 3. The CDR3 consists of 13 residues. CDR3 amino acids: CASSPAGEETQYF. CDR3 DNA: TGCGCCAGCAGTCCGGCGGGAGAAGAGACCCAGTACTTC.